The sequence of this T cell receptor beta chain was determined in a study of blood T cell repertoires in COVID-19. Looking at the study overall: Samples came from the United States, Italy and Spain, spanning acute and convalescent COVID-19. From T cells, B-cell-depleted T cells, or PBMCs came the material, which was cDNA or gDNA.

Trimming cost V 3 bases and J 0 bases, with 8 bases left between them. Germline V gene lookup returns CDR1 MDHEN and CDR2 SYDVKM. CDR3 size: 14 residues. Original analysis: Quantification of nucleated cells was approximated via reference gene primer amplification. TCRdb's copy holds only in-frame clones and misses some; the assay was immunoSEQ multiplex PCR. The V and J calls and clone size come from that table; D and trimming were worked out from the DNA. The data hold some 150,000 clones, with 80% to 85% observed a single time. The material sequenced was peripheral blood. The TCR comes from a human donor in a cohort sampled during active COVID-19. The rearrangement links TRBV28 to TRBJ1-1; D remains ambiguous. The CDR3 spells CASSLEFLNTEAFF. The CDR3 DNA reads TGTGCCAGCAGTTTGGAGTTTTTGAACACTGAAGCTTTCTTT.